The rows below give T cell receptor beta chains drawn from one sample of a study of shared clonotypes between healthy human individuals. Here immunoSEQ multiplex PCR was the method, and the copy in TCRdb shows in-frame clones only, minus some. The sample lists over a million clones, approximately 78% occurring once. The sequenced sample consisted of memory CD4+ T cells from PBMCs. The receptor set was obtained from a young man in good health. Some clones in this sample may be carry-over from other donors' samples. CDR3s include the opening cysteine and the closing phenylalanine or tryptophan. D genes are given only for firm matches. Size is omitted from some rows. Given values are once, few, many or a class for expanded clones.

>TRBV4-2|.|TRBJ1-5|.
CASSQGRQADQPQHF
TGTGCCAGCAGCCAAGGGCGGCAGGCGGATCAGCCCCAGCATTTT
>TRBV30|once|TRBJ2-3|TRBD2
CAWSVGGVTDTQYF
TGTGCCTGGAGTGTCGGGGGGGTCACAGATACGCAGTATTTT
>TRBV6-1|.|TRBJ1-5|.
CASSEGAGAYSNQPQHF
TGTGCCAGCAGTGAAGGGGCAGGGGCATATAGCAATCAGCCCCAGCATTTT
>TRBV19|.|TRBJ2-1|.
CASRRSGDDPYNEQFF
TGTGCCAGTAGGCGATCGGGGGACGACCCCTACAATGAGCAGTTCTTC
>TRBV19|.|TRBJ1-4|TRBD1
CASSRRRDSKLFF
TGTGCCAGTAGTAGACGGCGGGACAGCAAACTGTTTTTT
>TRBV9|.|TRBJ1-4|.
CASSTRPGGASEKLFF
TGTGCCAGCAGCACCCGTCCCGGGGGCGCAAGTGAAAAACTGTTTTTT
>TRBV7-2|.|TRBJ1-2|.
CASSLEAGGYTF
TGTGCCAGCAGCTTAGAAGCAGGTGGCTACACCTTC
>TRBV7-2|.|TRBJ1-1|TRBD1
CASSSTGVEGEAFF
TGTGCCAGCAGCTCGACAGGGGTGGAGGGTGAAGCTTTCTTT
>TRBV29-1|.|TRBJ1-6|.
CNPFGPGYNSPLHF
TGCAATCCGTTTGGGCCAGGTTATAATTCACCCCTCCACTTT
>TRBV5-8|.|TRBJ2-4|TRBD1
CASSWGQILAKNIQYF
TGTGCCAGCAGCTGGGGACAGATACTAGCCAAAAACATTCAGTACTTC
>TRBV19|.|TRBJ1-1|.
CASIGGAPNTEAFF
TGTGCCAGTATCGGAGGGGCCCCGAACACTGAAGCTTTCTTT
>TRBV20-1|.|TRBJ1-3|.
CSARDANTIYF
TGCAGTGCTAGAGATGCAAACACCATATATTTT
>TRBV2|.|TRBJ2-1|.
CASSRDYNEQFF
TGTGCCAGCAGCAGGGATTACAATGAGCAGTTCTTC
>TRBV27|.|TRBJ2-2|TRBD1
CASSHRTGRNTGELFF
TGTGCCAGCAGTCACCGGACAGGGAGGAACACCGGGGAGCTGTTTTTT
>TRBV18|.|TRBJ2-1|TRBD1
CASSLTGGYYNEQFF
TGTGCCAGCTCACTAACAGGGGGATACTACAATGAGCAGTTCTTC
>TRBV5-1|.|TRBJ2-7|.
CASSWGTDSAYEQYF
TGCGCCAGCAGCTGGGGTACGGATAGCGCCTACGAGCAGTACTTC
>TRBV29-1|.|TRBJ2-7|TRBD1
CSVGTGGEGEQYF
TGCAGCGTTGGGACAGGGGGCGAGGGCGAGCAGTACTTC
>TRBV7-2|.|TRBJ2-2|.
CASSVGGPPGELFF
TGTGCCAGCAGCGTCGGCGGTCCCCCCGGGGAGCTGTTTTTT
>TRBV5-4|.|TRBJ2-5|.
CASSPGSRETQYF
TGTGCCAGCAGCCCGGGGAGTCGGGAGACCCAGTACTTC
>TRBV6-4|.|TRBJ2-2|.
CASSPTNTGELFF
TGTGCCAGCAGTCCTACGAACACCGGGGAGCTGTTTTTT
>TRBV20-1|.|TRBJ2-7|.
CGAGDPSQYF
TGCGGTGCGGGCGATCCCTCTCAGTACTTC
>TRBV5-1|few|TRBJ2-1|TRBD2
CASSSEILAGVSYEQFF
TGCGCCAGCAGCTCGGAAATACTAGCGGGAGTTAGCTATGAGCAGTTCTTC
>TRBV5-1|.|TRBJ1-2|TRBD1
CASSFAGTGNYGYTF
TGCGCCAGCAGCTTCGCCGGGACAGGGAACTATGGCTACACCTTC
>TRBV6-6|.|TRBJ1-1|.
CASSYSSGEAFF
TGTGCCAGCAGTTACTCGTCTGGGGAAGCTTTCTTT
>TRBV28|once|TRBJ2-7|TRBD1
CASSSLRDRAVPFYF
TGTGCCAGCAGTTCCCTCCGGGACAGGGCCGTACCCTTCTACTTC